Each of the 9 T cell receptor beta chains below was sequenced from the same sample in a study of blood T cell repertoires in COVID-19. Only in-frame clones appear in the TCRdb table, and some are missing; sequencing was by immunoSEQ multiplex PCR. The sample has 470,000 or so clones, approximately 85% seen once. Sequences were obtained from peripheral blood. The source of these receptors is a human donor in a cohort sampled during active COVID-19.

The chain couples TRBV16 to TRBJ1-2; 8 bases agree with TRBD1. The CDR3 spans 17 residues. V trimming: 0 bases; J trimming: 4 bases; junction bases outside the gene matches: 10. Looked up from germline, CDR1 is KGHSY and CDR2 is FQNENV. The CDR3 DNA reads TGTGCCAGCAGCCAATCGCAGGGGGCCGGTATGGGCTATGGCTACACCTTC. This sequence encodes CASSQSQGAGMGYGYTF. Filled out from reference TRBV16 and TRBJ1-2, the complete variable domain reads GEEVAQTPKHLVRGEGQKAKLYCAPIKGHSYVFWYQQVLKNEFKFLISFQNENVFDETGMPKERFSAKCLPNSPCSLEIQATKLEDSAVYFCASSQSQGAGMGYGYTFGSGTRLTVV.

The chain joins TRBV29-1 to TRBJ2-6; D is unresolved. CDR3 length equals 14 residues. In germline, CDR1 is SQVTM, CDR2 ANQGSEA. V lost 4 bases and J lost 0, with 7 bases in between. CDR3: CSVVGVSGANVLTF. CDR3 nucleotide sequence: TGCAGCGTTGTCGGTGTCTCTGGGGCCAACGTCCTGACTTTC. Drawing the rest from reference TRBV29-1 and TRBJ2-6, the complete variable domain is SAVISQKPSRDICQRGTSLTIQCQVDSQVTMMFWYRQQPGQSLTLIATANQGSEATYESGFVIDKFPISRPNLTFSTLTVSNMSPEDSSIYLCSVVGVSGANVLTFGAGSRLTVL.

V is TRBV24-1 and J is TRBJ2-4; 7 bases match TRBD1. Germline V gene lookup returns CDR1 KGHDR and CDR2 SFDVKD. CDR3 length: 16 residues. The V and J ends lost 4 bases and 0 bases, in that order; junction bases with no gene match: 5. CDR3 sequence (DNA): TGTGCCACCAGTGAAACAGGGGCGGGAGCCAAAAACATTCAGTACTTC. Protein sequence: CATSETGAGAKNIQYF.

This clone has only a few counts. The chain recombines TRBV18 with TRBJ2-2; 9 nucleotides match TRBD1. V shed 6 bases and J 5 bases; nucleotides not matched to a gene: 10. Germline V gene lookup returns CDR1 KGHSH and CDR2 LQKENI. This CDR3 is built from 16 residues. The CDR3 bases are TGTGCCAGCTCCCGGGAAGCCGGACAGGGGACCGGGGAGCTGTTTTTT. Encoded protein: CASSREAGQGTGELFF.

This clone was counted once. This chain links TRBV19 with TRBJ2-3; TRBD2 aligns across 9 bases. The ends lost 5 bases at V and 7 bases at J; junction bases unmatched: 13. Germline CDR1 reads LNHDA; CDR2 reads SQIVND (reference sequence). The CDR3 has 16 residues. CDR3 bases: TGTGCCAGTAGTGGACGACTAGCGGATCGCTATAATACGCAGTATTTT. This codes for CASSGRLADRYNTQYF.

The rearrangement uses TRBV6-5 and TRBJ1-2; D perhaps matches TRBD1 (5 bases). The CDR3 has 13 residues. The germline V gene has CDR1 MNHEY and CDR2 SVGAGI. V was cut by 6 bases and J by 14 bases, with 22 bases left in between. The CDR3 loop reads CASRSPRDFPWTF. The CDR3 DNA reads TGTGCCAGCAGATCACCCCGGGACTTCCCGTGGACCTTC.

The chain combines TRBV6-5 with TRBJ2-3; 9 positions agree with TRBD1. The length of the CDR3 is 16 residues. In germline, CDR1 is MNHEY, CDR2 SVGAGI. Trimming at V came to 4 bases and at J to 3 bases, leaving 8 bases not matched to a gene. The CDR3 nucleotides are TGTGCCAGCAGTTCCCCCTACAGGGGGCGTACAGATACGCAGTATTTT. This encodes CASSSPYRGRTDTQYF.

The chain employs TRBV7-3 and TRBJ2-3; perhaps TRBD1 as D (6 bases). CDR1 is SGHTA, CDR2 FQGTGA, per germline. Trimming left V 2 bases short and J 6 bases short, with 12 bases between. The CDR3 runs to 14 residues. CDR3: CASSLDGTMDTQYF. The CDR3 DNA reads TGTGCCAGCAGCTTAGACGGGACAATGGATACGCAGTATTTT.

J is TRBJ1-6 and V is TRBV2, with 8 bases aligning to TRBD1. This CDR3 has 16 amino acids. The V gene end was trimmed by 6 bases and the J gene end by 0 bases; junction bases not matched to a gene: 4. Germline-derived CDR1 and CDR2 are SNHLY and FYNNEI. The CDR3 loop reads CASRQGASSYNSPLHF. For the CDR3, the DNA is TGTGCCAGCAGGCAGGGGGCAAGCTCCTATAATTCACCCCTCCACTTT.